This TCR beta chain stems from a study of blood T cell repertoires in COVID-19. Study information: PBMCs, B-cell-depleted T cells, or T cells provided the cDNA or gDNA that made up the material.

The CDR3 contains 16 residues. The V gene end was trimmed by 3 bases and the J gene end by 3 bases; junction bases not matched to a gene: 5. Germline CDR1 is LNHDA and CDR2 is SQIVND (reference sequence). The method was immunoSEQ multiplex PCR; TCRdb's version includes in-frame clones alone and lacks a portion of them. The table lists 250,000 to 300,000 clones, around 83% of them singletons. The sequencing input was peripheral blood. The receptor comes from a man younger than 30 with active or convalescent COVID-19. The chain uses TRBV19 and TRBJ2-2; the match to TRBD1 covers 9 bases. This chain's CDR3 is CASSIGTGTYTGELFF. CDR3 nucleotide sequence: TGTGCCAGTAGTATTGGGACAGGGACTTACACCGGGGAGCTGTTTTTT.